This T cell receptor (beta chain) was retrieved from a study of blood T cells in healthy people across ages. The CDR3 is made up of 16 amino acids. Per the germline V gene, CDR1 is MGHRA and CDR2 is YSYEKL. Trimming removed 1 base from V and 7 bases from J, with 17 bases in between. Next came a second PCR, run for about 7 to 12 cycles, which used a sample-barcoded 5' primer along with a J-beta primer mix. TCRdb used MiXCR to reprocess the 5' RACE reads, holding one entry per CDR3 protein. The table includes about 1,400,000 distinct CDR3 sequences, around 39% detected once. Specimen: blood. This clonotype was sampled from a woman younger than 30 in good health. J is TRBJ1-5 and V is TRBV4-1; possibly TRBD1 for D (5 bases). DNA for the CDR3: TGCGCCAGCAGCCAAGCGGTGGCCCAGGGTGGACAGCCCCAGCATTTT. Encoded protein: CASSQAVAQGGQPQHF.